This T cell receptor beta chain stems from a study of OX40 agonist ivuxolimab in advanced cancers. Notes on the study in general: At 0.1 to 3.0 mg/kg and by week 6, CD4+ and CD8+ T cells in the blood had expanded clonally.

The data were produced by immunoSEQ multiplex PCR, yet TCRdb's version contains in-frame clones alone and is incomplete. The table has roughly 150,000 clones, approximately 94% seen once. This clone was counted once. Antigen unknown. Deletions cut 0 bases from V and 0 bases from J, with 13 bases between. CDR3 size: 16 residues. Germline CDR1 and CDR2: SGHNT and YYREEE (reference sequence). Specimen: CD4+ or CD8+ T cells sorted from blood, collected in a trial of the OX40 agonist ivuxolimab. This clonotype originated in an adult with an advanced solid tumor such as melanoma, head and neck, liver or kidney cancer. The V call is TRBV5-4, the J call TRBJ2-7; the D gene is possibly TRBD2 (6 bases). This chain's CDR3 is CASSLEAGLSSYEQYF. CDR3 DNA sequence: TGTGCCAGCAGCTTGGAGGCGGGACTCTCCTCCTACGAGCAGTACTTC.